This T cell receptor (beta chain) was sequenced for a study of blood T cell repertoires in COVID-19. Produced via immunoSEQ multiplex PCR; TCRdb's table is partial and in-frame only. The table has under 200,000 clones, about four fifths seen once. The CDR3 covers 14 residues. In germline, CDR1 is LGHDT, CDR2 YNNKEL (reference sequence). V shed 2 bases and J shed 4 bases, with 10 bases lying between them. Sequences were obtained from PBMCs or T cells enriched from blood (not recorded which). The TCR was taken from a woman aged 60 to 75 who had recovered from COVID-19. This sequence joins TRBV3-1 (or the pseudogene TRBV3-2) and TRBJ2-3; perhaps TRBD2 as D (6 bases). The CDR3 here is CASSQLTGADTQYF. The CDR3 DNA follows: TGTGCCAGCAGCCAACTCACGGGGGCAGATACGCAGTATTTT.